A single sample is the source of the 29 T cell receptor beta chains below, sequenced in a study of T cell responses to AZD1222 COVID-19 vaccine. Using immunoSEQ multiplex PCR, the repertoire was profiled, and TCRdb retains in-frame clones only, with some absent. The sample yields around 150,000 clones, 92% seen once. The material was peripheral blood, obtained 28 days after the second AZD1222 dose. The source of these receptors is an adult who received the AZD1222 COVID-19 vaccine.

The genes are TRBV6-5 and TRBJ1-4, with a weak D call TRBD1 (5 bases). The V gene's germline CDR1 is MNHEY and CDR2 SVGAGI. V dropped 6 bases and J dropped 8 bases, with 19 bases sitting between them. The CDR3 loop spans 15 amino acids. CDR3 DNA: TGTGCCAGCAGCCCGGGACTCCTGAGTCAGGAAAAACTGTTTTTT. Its protein product is CASSPGLLSQEKLFF.

DNA of the CDR3: TGTGCCATCAGTGCCACCCGGGACAGGTTGAACACTGAAGCTTTCTTT. Its protein is CAISATRDRLNTEAFF. This rearrangement joins TRBV10-3 to TRBJ1-1; 8 nucleotides agree with TRBD1. Losses at the gene ends were 4 bases for V and 0 bases for J; bases not matched to a gene: 7. CDR1 is ENHRY, CDR2 SYGVKD, per germline. The CDR3 loop spans 16 amino acids.

The rearrangement joins TRBV7-9 to TRBJ2-1, with unresolved D. This CDR3 region has 10 residues. Trimming pared 5 bases from V and 9 bases from J, leaving 5 bases between. Germline CDR1 SEHNR, CDR2 FQNEAQ (reference sequence). The CDR3 region is CASSQVEQFF. The CDR3 bases are TGTGCCAGCAGCCAGGTTGAGCAGTTCTTC. Full variable domain (remainder filled in from reference TRBV7-9 and TRBJ2-1): DTGVSQNPRHKITKRGQNVTFRCDPISEHNRLYWYRQTLGQGPEFLTYFQNEAQLEKSRLLSDRFSAERPKGSFSTLEIQRTEQGDSAMYLCASSQVEQFFGPGTRLTVL.

V is TRBV5-1 and J is TRBJ1-1; D perhaps matches TRBD1 (5 bases). The CDR3 sequence is 14 residues long. The germline V gene has CDR1 SGHRS and CDR2 YFSETQ. V lost 3 bases, J lost 10 bases, and 19 bases lay in between. In nucleotides, the CDR3 is TGCGCCAGCAGCTGGACTGGGGGGGAAGCGGTAGCTTTCTTT. Amino acids: CASSWTGGEAVAFF.

V gene TRBV1 combines with J gene TRBJ1-1; no DNA check was done on the table's D call, TRBD1. TRBV1 constitutes a pseudogene. This CDR3 is built from 15 residues. As DNA, the CDR3 is TGCACCAGCAGCCAAGCACCAGGGATGAACACTGAAGCTTTCTTT. Encoded protein: CTSSQAPGMNTEAFF.

The V and J genes are TRBV28 and TRBJ1-5; the match to TRBD1 covers 11 bases. There are 17 residues in the CDR3. The V and J ends lost 6 bases and 2 bases, in that order; junction bases with no gene match: 9. The germline CDR1 and CDR2 sequences are MDHEN and SYDVKM. The CDR3: CASSSRTGGVGNQPQHF. The CDR3 bases are TGTGCCAGCAGCTCCCGGACAGGGGGCGTCGGCAATCAGCCCCAGCATTTT.

V and J are TRBV19 and TRBJ1-2; 10 bases fit TRBD1. V lost 6 bases, J lost 6 bases, and 4 bases stayed unmatched. This CDR3 has 13 amino acids. Germline CDR1 reads LNHDA; CDR2 reads SQIVND (reference sequence). The chain's CDR3 is CASRGTGVNGYTF. The CDR3 nucleotides read TGTGCCAGTAGGGGGACAGGGGTAAATGGCTACACCTTC.

The chain employs TRBV29-1 and TRBJ1-2; D remains unclear. Germline CDR1 and CDR2: SQVTM and ANQGSEA. The V end lost 1 base, the J end lost 4 bases, and 7 bases lay between the germline ends. The CDR3 spans 12 residues. In DNA, the CDR3 is TGCAGCGTTGAAGTCCAAACCTATGGCTACACCTTC. Protein sequence: CSVEVQTYGYTF.

The gene calls are TRBV2 and TRBJ1-1, with a possible D match to TRBD1 (6 bases). V gave up 4 bases and J gave up 11 bases, with 20 bases separating them. Germline CDR1 is SNHLY and CDR2 is FYNNEI. The CDR3 totals 14 residues. The CDR3: CASSGTGQVEEAFF. CDR3 in DNA: TGTGCCAGCAGTGGAACAGGGCAGGTAGAGGAGGCTTTCTTT.

This chain connects TRBV28 to TRBJ2-5; tentatively, D is TRBD2 (6 bases). The length of the CDR3 is 14 residues. Germline V gene sequence: CDR1 MDHEN, CDR2 SYDVKM. V dropped 2 bases and J dropped 5 bases, with 12 bases sitting between them. The CDR3 DNA follows: TGTGCCAGCAGTTTACCGACTAGTGTGGAGACCCAGTACTTC. Translation: CASSLPTSVETQYF.

The genes are TRBV19 and TRBJ2-7; TRBD1 is a possible D gene (5 bases). V lost 0 bases, J lost 3 bases, and 15 bases lay in between. Germline V gene lookup returns CDR1 LNHDA and CDR2 SQIVND (reference sequence). This CDR3 is 16 amino acids long. The CDR3 here is CASSIDSYWGLYEQYF. Here the CDR3 DNA reads TGTGCCAGTAGTATAGACTCTTATTGGGGCCTCTACGAGCAGTACTTC.

V is TRBV19 and J is TRBJ1-5; D is unclear. The germline CDR1 and CDR2 sequences are LNHDA and SQIVND (reference sequence). Trimming removed 6 bases at V and 6 bases at J, with 12 bases between. The CDR3 has 13 residues. CDR3 bases: TGTGCCAGTAGCCTCGTTAGAAGTCAGCCCCAGCATTTT. Translating it yields CASSLVRSQPQHF.

This chain links TRBV27 with TRBJ1-1; 7 nucleotides align to TRBD1. The CDR3 is 16 residues long. The junction had 12 bases not matched to a gene; V was cut back by 6 bases and J by 2 bases. Germline values: CDR1 MNHEY, CDR2 SMNVEV (reference sequence). CDR3: CASRQGESLANTEAFF. The CDR3 nucleotides read TGTGCCAGCAGGCAGGGGGAATCCTTGGCTAACACTGAAGCTTTCTTT.

This clone appeared a few times. The chain employs TRBV10-1 and TRBJ1-6, with TRBD1 identical over 10 bases. The CDR3 is 16 residues long. Germline loops: CDR1 WNHNN, CDR2 SYGVQD (reference sequence). The ends lost 4 bases at V and 7 bases at J; junction bases unmatched: 7. CDR3 loop: CASSGQGAFPNSPLHF. CDR3 DNA sequence: TGCGCCAGCAGTGGACAGGGGGCCTTCCCGAATTCACCCCTCCACTTT.

This clone was found a few times. The J gene is TRBJ1-5, the V gene TRBV2; 11 bases agree with TRBD1. Germline V gene lookup returns CDR1 SNHLY and CDR2 FYNNEI. V gave up 2 bases and J gave up 3 bases; unmatched junction bases: 3. The CDR3 has 16 amino acids. CDR3 sequence reads: CASSELDRGLNQPQHF. The CDR3, as DNA: TGTGCCAGCAGTGAATTGGACAGGGGGCTCAATCAGCCCCAGCATTTT.

This chain joins TRBV7-8 and TRBJ2-7; TRBD2 might be the D (6 bases). The germline V gene encodes CDR1 SGHVS and CDR2 FQNEAQ. CDR3 length equals 16 residues. V shed 5 bases and J shed 2 bases, with 19 bases lying between them. CDR3 protein: CASSPHEGTAPYEQYF. Here the CDR3 DNA reads TGTGCCAGCAGCCCACACGAGGGGACTGCCCCCTACGAGCAGTACTTC.

Only one count was recorded for this clone. Here the CDR3 DNA reads TGTGCCAGCAGTTCCCTCTCCGTCCCGGGCGAGGAGGGCTATGGCTACACCTTC. Residues: CASSSLSVPGEEGYGYTF. The V and J genes are TRBV27 and TRBJ1-2; D ambiguous. This CDR3 spans 18 amino acids. The V end lost 4 bases, the J end lost 4 bases, and 25 bases lay between the germline ends. From germline, CDR1 is MNHEY and CDR2 SMNVEV (reference sequence).

The CDR3 protein is CASSSLRGMGEKLFF. The CDR3 DNA is TGTGCCAGCAGCTCCTTGAGGGGAATGGGTGAAAAACTGTTTTTT. The gene calls are TRBV11-2 and TRBJ1-4, with D possibly matching TRBD1 (5 bases). The germline V gene encodes CDR1 SGHAT and CDR2 FQNNGV. Between the trimmed V and J ends, which lost 4 bases and 7 bases, there was a span of 16 bases. The CDR3 sequence is 15 residues long.

The rearrangement uses TRBV3-1 (or the pseudogene TRBV3-2) and TRBJ1-5, with no clear D. V lost 0 bases to trimming and J lost 0 bases, with 0 bases between them. The length of the CDR3 is 13 residues. The V gene's germline CDR1 is LGHDT and CDR2 YNNKEL (reference sequence). Here the CDR3 DNA reads TGTGCCAGCAGCCAAGATAGCAATCAGCCCCAGCATTTT. Amino acids: CASSQDSNQPQHF.

The chain links TRBV6-2 or TRBV6-3 to TRBJ2-2; no firm D call. Deletions cut 0 bases from V and 2 bases from J, with 7 bases between. Per the germline V gene, CDR1 is MNHEY and CDR2 is SVGEGT. The CDR3 runs to 15 residues. CDR3 in DNA: TGTGCCAGCAGTTACTCTGCCGGAAACACCGGGGAGCTGTTTTTT. This translates into CASSYSAGNTGELFF.

V usage is TRBV20-1 and J usage is TRBJ2-5; TRBD2 is a possible D gene (6 bases). V lost 5 bases, J lost 4 bases, and 8 bases lay in between. The CDR3 has 11 residues. From germline, CDR1 is DFQATT and CDR2 SNEGSKA (reference sequence). CDR3 sequence (DNA): TGCAGTGCTGCGGGGATAGAGACCCAGTACTTC. It specifies CSAAGIETQYF.

This chain links TRBV21-1 with TRBJ2-1; the table names TRBD1, a call not compared with the DNA. TRBV21-1 is given as a pseudogene. The CDR3 sequence is 17 residues long. CDR3 sequence: CASSKAMRQGYGNEQFF. CDR3 nucleotides: TGTGCCAGCAGCAAAGCGATGAGACAGGGCTACGGCAATGAGCAGTTCTTC.

The V and J genes are TRBV9 and TRBJ2-3, with 8 bases aligning to TRBD2. The CDR3 length is 16 residues. CDR1 is SGDLS, CDR2 YYNGEE, per germline. The junction had 8 bases not matched to a gene; V was cut back by 5 bases and J by 0 bases. CDR3 loop: CASSLLSGTSTDTQYF. The CDR3 DNA follows: TGTGCCAGCAGTCTGCTTAGCGGGACTAGCACAGATACGCAGTATTTT.

The DNA for the CDR3 is TGTGCCAGCAGCCTTGACCGCACGGAGACCCAGTACTTC. Translated: CASSLDRTETQYF. The gene calls are TRBV7-8 and TRBJ2-5; D is ambiguous. With 5 bases removed from V and 5 bases from J, the gap between germline ends came to 12 bases. Germline V CDR1 and CDR2: SGHVS, FQNEAQ. The CDR3 spans 13 residues.

This clone was counted once. CDR3 sequence: CASSYPAREGEKLFF. The CDR3 DNA follows: TGTGCCAGCAGTTACCCCGCCCGAGAAGGCGAAAAACTGTTTTTT. The chain links TRBV6-2 or TRBV6-3 to TRBJ1-4; unclear D gene. In germline, CDR1 is MNHEY, CDR2 SVGEGT. V was trimmed by 2 bases and J by 8 bases, leaving 15 bases between them. This CDR3 has 15 amino acids.

This chain connects TRBV19 to TRBJ1-1; possible D gene TRBD1, 6 bases. The CDR3 consists of 17 residues. From germline, CDR1 is LNHDA and CDR2 SQIVND (reference sequence). V dropped 4 bases and J dropped 5 bases, with 23 bases sitting between them. CDR3 region: CASSTDRLWGGRTEAFF. The CDR3, as DNA: TGTGCCAGTAGTACTGACAGGCTCTGGGGAGGTAGAACTGAAGCTTTCTTT.

The count of this clone is one. The chain uses TRBV19 and TRBJ1-1; TRBD1 agrees at 10 bases. Per germline, CDR1 LNHDA and CDR2 SQIVND (reference sequence). CDR3 length equals 14 residues. The V segment lost 6 bases and the J segment 5 bases; nucleotides outside the gene matches: 6. The CDR3 sequence is CASSLDRGRTEAFF. CDR3 DNA sequence: TGTGCCAGTAGCCTAGACAGGGGGCGGACTGAAGCTTTCTTT.

J is TRBJ1-3 and V is TRBV6-6; D gene unclear. V was trimmed by 9 bases and J by 4 bases, leaving 16 bases between them. CDR1 is MNHNY and CDR2 is SVGAGI in the germline V gene (reference sequence). The CDR3 contains 14 residues. CDR3 residues: CASYPWESGNTIYF. CDR3 DNA: TGTGCCAGTTACCCGTGGGAGTCCGGAAACACCATATATTTT.

The chain recombines TRBV5-1 with TRBJ1-1, with D possibly matching TRBD1 (6 bases). Looked up from germline, CDR1 is SGHRS and CDR2 is YFSETQ. Trimming removed 0 bases from V and 0 bases from J, with 9 bases in between. The CDR3 consists of 15 residues. The CDR3 is CASSLGQALNTEAFF. CDR3 in DNA: TGCGCCAGCAGCTTGGGACAGGCCTTGAACACTGAAGCTTTCTTT.